A selection of T cell receptor beta chains follows, all from one sample in a study of cytomegalovirus exposure and HLA in healthy donors. The repertoire was sequenced with immunoSEQ multiplex PCR; TCRdb's copy has only in-frame clones and lacks some. The sample holds 180,000 or so clones; 86% are singletons and the top ten take less than 9.5%. The sample comprised PBMCs. Receptors originate from a man under 40 in good health and CMV-seropositive. The CDR3 runs from the conserved cysteine through the conserved F or W. A D gene is named only where the DNA matches it firmly. Clone sizes are given selectively: once, few, many, or a class where the clone is expanded.

>NA|13|TRBV5-4|TRBJ1-1|NA
TGTGCCAGCAGCTTCAAACGGGACACTGAAGCTTTCTTT
CASSFKRDTEAFF
>TRBD2|17|TRBV7-9|TRBJ2-3|NA
TGTGCCAGCAGCTTAGCGACTAGCGGGGGGGCGGTAGATACGCAGTATTTT
CASSLATSGGAVDTQYF
>NA|13|TRBV5-6|TRBJ1-2|once
TGTGCCAGCAGCTGGACAGTCCACTATGGCTACACCTTC
CASSWTVHYGYTF
>TRBD2|17|TRBV5-6|TRBJ2-7|few
TGTGCCAGCAGCTTGTGGGCCCTAGCGGGAGTAGCCTACGAGCAGTACTTC
CASSLWALAGVAYEQYF
>NA|13|TRBV18|TRBJ1-3|NA
TGTGCCAGCTCAAAGGACAGCGGAAACACCATATATTTT
CASSKDSGNTIYF
>TRBD1|16|TRBV7-9|TRBJ1-5|NA
TGTGCCAGCAGCTTAATCGGGACAGGGAGCAATCAGCCCCAGCATTTT
CASSLIGTGSNQPQHF
>TRBD1|13|TRBV7-3|TRBJ1-2|NA
TGTGCCAGCAGCTCCGGGACAGGGTCGGGCTACACCTTC
CASSSGTGSGYTF
>TRBD2|17|TRBV7-9|TRBJ2-1|NA
TGTGCCAGCGCCCCGTCGCGACTAGCGGGGGCCTACAATGAGCAGTTCTTC
CASAPSRLAGAYNEQFF
>NA|13|TRBV18|TRBJ2-3|NA
TGTGCCAGCTCCTATAACATGGCCGATACGCAGTATTTT
CASSYNMADTQYF
>NA|15|TRBV2|TRBJ1-3|few
TGTGCCAGCATGCACCAGACCGACTCTGGAAACACCATATATTTT
CASMHQTDSGNTIYF
>NA|18|TRBV12-2|TRBJ2-1|NA
TGTGCAAGTCGCTTAGACCAAAAGGGCGGGGGCACCTACAATGAGCAGTTCTTC
CASRLDQKGGGTYNEQFF
>NA|14|TRBV7-2|TRBJ2-2|few
TGTGCCAGCAGCTTAGGAGGGAGCACCGGGGAGCTGTTTTTT
CASSLGGSTGELFF
>NA|15|TRBV9|TRBJ1-2|NA
TGTGCCAGCAGCCCTCCGTCCGACAGCGCCTGGGGCTACACCTTC
CASSPPSDSAWGYTF
>NA|16|TRBV27|TRBJ2-7|NA
TGTGCCAGCAGTTCCGTCCCGGGAAGGTCACACTACGAGCAGTACTTC
CASSSVPGRSHYEQYF
>NA|14|TRBV27|TRBJ1-5|NA
TGTGCCAGCAGTTTCGGCAGGGGCAATCAGCCCCAGCATTTT
CASSFGRGNQPQHF
>TRBD1|15|TRBV5-1|TRBJ2-7|NA
TGCGCCAGCAGCTTGGAGTACAGGGGGGCCTACGAGCAGTACTTC
CASSLEYRGAYEQYF
>NA|14|TRBV7-9|TRBJ2-7|NA
TGTGCCAGCAGCTTAGGGCTAGGGGGCTACGAGCAGTACTTC
CASSLGLGGYEQYF
>NA|13|TRBV19|TRBJ1-1|NA
TGTGCCAGTATGAGGGCAGGGGACACTGAAGCTTTCTTT
CASMRAGDTEAFF
>NA|13|TRBV19|TRBJ1-1|NA
TGTGCCAGTAGTTTCAGACTGAACACTGAAGCTTTCTTT
CASSFRLNTEAFF
>NA|15|TRBV6-5|TRBJ1-6|NA
TGTGCCAGCAGTTACGGGGCCCCCTATAATTCACCCCTCCACTTT
CASSYGAPYNSPLHF
>NA|15|TRBV11-3|TRBJ2-1|NA
TGTGCCAGCAGCTTATTTTTCGGCCCCTACAATGAGCAGTTCTTC
CASSLFFGPYNEQFF
>NA|13|TRBV29-1|TRBJ2-7|NA
TGCAGCGTTGAAGGGGGGATCTCCTACGAGCAGTACTTC
CSVEGGISYEQYF
>NA|13|TRBV2|TRBJ1-6|NA
TGTGCCAGTATCAGGGATCGTAATTCACCCCTCCACTTT
CASIRDRNSPLHF
>TRBD1|19|TRBV27|TRBJ1-6|many
TGTGCCAGCAGCCCGCGATATCTTAGGACAGGGTCCGACAATTCACCCCTCCACTTT
CASSPRYLRTGSDNSPLHF
>NA|11|TRBV19|TRBJ2-3|NA
TGTGCCAGTACCCAGCGGCGCGAGCAGTATTTT
CASTQRREQYF
>NA|12|TRBV27|TRBJ1-1|NA
TGTGCCAGCAGTCCCCGGGACCAGGAAGCTTTCTTT
CASSPRDQEAFF
>TRBD2|16|TRBV7-2|TRBJ2-7|NA
TGTGCCAGCAGCTTATCGGGCGGGAGAGCACCCTACGAGCAGTACTTC
CASSLSGGRAPYEQYF
>NA|15|TRBV25-1|TRBJ1-2|NA
TGTGCCAGCAGTGACCCCTCCGGGGGAGACCATGGCTACACCTTC
CASSDPSGGDHGYTF
>NA|12|TRBV2|TRBJ2-3|NA
TGTGCCAGCAGTGTGGGGGAGGATACGCAGTATTTT
CASSVGEDTQYF
>NA|14|TRBV19|TRBJ2-7|NA
TGTGCCAGTAGTACAAGATCCTTCCCCTACGAGCAGTACTTC
CASSTRSFPYEQYF
>NA|15|TRBV5-4|TRBJ2-3|NA
TGTGCCAGCAGCTTGGACCCTCTTATCACAGATACGCAGTATTTT
CASSLDPLITDTQYF
>NA|16|TRBV6-6|TRBJ1-5|once
TGTGCCAGCAGTAGTGTGGGGAGCTATAGCAATCAGCCCCAGCATTTT
CASSSVGSYSNQPQHF
>NA|13|TRBV5-1|TRBJ2-2|NA
TGCGCCAGCAGCTTTGGGGGCACCGGGGAGCTGTTTTTT
CASSFGGTGELFF
>NA|12|TRBV30|TRBJ2-3|NA
TGTGCCTGGAGTAGTGGCGCAGATACGCAGTATTTT
CAWSSGADTQYF
>NA|16|TRBV27|TRBJ2-1|NA
TGTGCCAGCAGCTTGTATTCCGGGACTGTGGGGAATGAGCAGTTCTTC
CASSLYSGTVGNEQFF
>NA|12|TRBV28|TRBJ2-7|NA
TGTGCCTCCCGAGAACAGGGCTACGAGCAGTACTTC
CASREQGYEQYF
>NA|13|TRBV10-3|TRBJ2-7|NA
TGTGCCATCAGTGGTTCCGTCCTCTACGAGCAGTACTTC
CAISGSVLYEQYF
>NA|14|TRBV5-4|TRBJ1-6|NA
TGTGCCAGCAGCTTGCGGGGGCGCGGTTCACCCCTCCACTTT
CASSLRGRGSPLHF
>NA|13|TRBV6-4|TRBJ1-1|NA
TGTGCCAGCAGTGACCGGGACAACACTGAAGCTTTCTTT
CASSDRDNTEAFF
>NA|15|TRBV25-1|TRBJ1-4|NA
TGTGCCAGCACGTCCGGGGATACTACTAATGAAAAACTGTTTTTT
CASTSGDTTNEKLFF
>NA|14|TRBV28|TRBJ2-1|NA
TGTGCCAGCCGGGGCGGGACCACCTACAATGAGCAGTTCTTC
CASRGGTTYNEQFF
>NA|13|TRBV7-3|TRBJ1-1|NA
TGTGCCAGCAGCTTAGGCCAGCTCACTGAAGCTTTCTTT
CASSLGQLTEAFF